The 12 T cell receptor beta chains listed next were all sequenced from one sample in a study of blood T cell repertoires in COVID-19. The repertoire was sequenced with immunoSEQ multiplex PCR; TCRdb's copy has only in-frame clones and lacks some. The table has some 210,000 clones, around 90% seen once; the top ten hold around 6.5%. The sequencing input was peripheral blood. These receptors all come from a man between 60 and 70 years old who had recovered from COVID-19.

The chain has TRBV28 and TRBJ1-6; D is unclear. This CDR3 is 14 amino acids long. The V and J ends lost 7 bases and 12 bases respectively, with 19 bases between them. Germline V gene data show CDR1 as MDHEN and CDR2 as SYDVKM. The CDR3 spells CASKERTPVKPLHF. For the CDR3, the DNA is TGTGCCAGCAAAGAACGGACTCCCGTGAAACCCCTCCACTTT. Combining the CDR3 with reference TRBV28 and TRBJ1-6 gives the whole variable domain DVKVTQSSRYLVKRTGEKVFLECVQDMDHENMFWYRQDPGLGLRLIYFSYDVKMKEKGDIPEGYSVSREKKERFSLILESASTNQTSMYLCASKERTPVKPLHFGNGTRLTVT.

V and J are TRBV11-3 and TRBJ2-5; D is uncertain. The germline V gene has CDR1 SGHNT and CDR2 YENEEA. This CDR3 is built from 13 residues. Trimming removed 5 bases at V and 5 bases at J, with 12 bases between. CDR3 sequence (DNA): TGTGCCAGCAGCCCAGGCCCCAGGGAGACCCAGTACTTC. This encodes CASSPGPRETQYF.

The chain employs TRBV29-1 and TRBJ1-2; TRBD1 matches 8 bases. The V segment lost 5 bases and the J segment 8 bases; nucleotides outside the gene matches: 19. This CDR3 contains 16 residues. Looked up from germline, CDR1 is SQVTM and CDR2 is ANQGSEA. The CDR3 is CSVNFPTGVGSVGYTF. CDR3 nucleotide sequence: TGCAGCGTTAATTTCCCGACAGGGGTGGGGAGCGTCGGCTACACCTTC.

This clone came up once. The V call is TRBV11-2, the J call TRBJ2-3; TRBD1 aligns across 10 bases. Germline V CDR1 and CDR2: SGHAT, FQNNGV. The CDR3 totals 17 residues. The V and J ends lost 5 bases and 8 bases, in that order; junction bases with no gene match: 16. CDR3 sequence: CASSPYRSGQGPGTQYF. CDR3 nucleotides: TGTGCCAGCAGCCCCTATCGGTCGGGACAGGGGCCGGGTACGCAGTATTTT. The full variable domain, completed using reference TRBV11-2 and TRBJ2-3, is EAGVAQSPRYKIIEKRQSVAFWCNPISGHATLYWYQQILGQGPKLLIQFQNNGVVDDSQLPKDRFSAERLKGVDSTLKIQPAKLEDSAVYLCASSPYRSGQGPGTQYFGPGTRLTVL.

The chain employs TRBV9 and TRBJ2-3; 9 bases are a match to TRBD1. V was clipped by 4 bases and J by 8 bases; unmatched bases: 14. The CDR3 totals 16 residues. Per the germline V gene, CDR1 is SGDLS and CDR2 is YYNGEE. CDR3 bases: TGTGCCAGCAGCAAAACCCGGGACAGGGCGGGCGGTACGCAGTATTTT. It translates to CASSKTRDRAGGTQYF.

The chain carries TRBV2 and TRBJ2-3, with 15 bases matching TRBD2. V was pared by 6 bases and J by 6 bases, with 4 bases of the junction left unmatched. CDR3 size: 15 residues. Per germline, CDR1 SNHLY and CDR2 FYNNEI. The CDR3 here is CASRMGTSGGDTQYF. DNA for the CDR3: TGTGCCAGCAGGATGGGGACTAGCGGGGGGGATACGCAGTATTTT.

The sample holds one count of this clone. The chain links TRBV7-3 to TRBJ2-5, with a possible D match to TRBD1 (6 bases). From germline, CDR1 is SGHTA and CDR2 FQGTGA. Trimming pared 4 bases from V and 3 bases from J, leaving 9 bases between. The CDR3 is 13 residues long. The CDR3 region is CASSSGQKETQYF. CDR3 nucleotide sequence: TGTGCCAGCAGCTCCGGACAGAAAGAGACCCAGTACTTC.

The CDR3 sequence: CASSVETGSQLFF. The CDR3 DNA sequence: TGTGCCAGCAGCGTAGAGACGGGAAGTCAGCTGTTTTTT. This chain joins TRBV9 and TRBJ1-4; no firm D call. Germline assignment: CDR1 SGDLS and CDR2 YYNGEE. Trimming took off 0 bases at V and 14 bases at J, with 14 bases between the two ends. This CDR3 contains 13 residues.

This chain links TRBV6-2 or TRBV6-3 with TRBJ2-7; 7 nucleotides align to TRBD1. The CDR3 has 17 amino acids. Germline loops: CDR1 MNHEY, CDR2 SVGEGT. Unmatched junction bases numbered 11, after V lost 0 bases and J lost 3 bases. CDR3 loop: CASSYSREGDSFYEQYF. The CDR3 coding sequence is TGTGCCAGCAGTTACTCCAGAGAGGGGGACAGCTTCTACGAGCAGTACTTC.

As regards this clone: Within the sample, other DNA sequences also encode this same CDR3. V usage is TRBV6-5 and J usage is TRBJ2-7; the match to TRBD1 covers 10 bases. Germline V gives CDR1 MNHEY, CDR2 SVGAGI. V shed 5 bases and J 5 bases; nucleotides not matched to a gene: 6. CDR3 length equals 14 residues. The CDR3 region has the DNA TGTGCCAGCAGTACCCGGGACAGGGGCCACGAGCAGTACTTC. Its translation: CASSTRDRGHEQYF.

The chain couples TRBV7-9 to TRBJ2-1; 10 bases fit TRBD2. Germline assignment: CDR1 SEHNR and CDR2 FQNEAQ (reference sequence). The J segment lost 10 bases and the V segment lost 5 bases, leaving 5 bases of the junction unmatched. The CDR3 is 13 amino acids. The CDR3 region is CASSPLAGREQFF. CDR3 DNA: TGTGCCAGCAGCCCACTAGCGGGACGGGAGCAGTTCTTC.

This clone turned up a few times. This chain links TRBV14 with TRBJ2-1; 7 nucleotides line up with TRBD1. J was trimmed by 9 bases and V by 4 bases; bases with no gene match: 6. Per the germline V gene, CDR1 is SGHDN and CDR2 is FVKESK. This CDR3 comprises 13 residues. CDR3 loop: CASSLRQGLEQFF. For the CDR3, the DNA is TGTGCCAGCAGCCTAAGACAGGGCCTTGAGCAGTTCTTC.